These 26 T cell receptor beta chains originate from one sample sequenced in a study of cytomegalovirus exposure and HLA in healthy donors. TCRdb's copy holds only in-frame clones and misses some; the assay was immunoSEQ multiplex PCR. This table holds 150,000 to 200,000 clones, approximately 90% found once. The sample comprised PBMCs. The receptors originated from a young man in good health and CMV-seronegative.

The rearrangement uses TRBV5-6 and TRBJ1-6; the match to TRBD1 covers 10 bases. The V and J ends lost 5 bases and 9 bases, in that order; junction bases with no gene match: 5. Per germline, CDR1 SGHDT and CDR2 YYEEEE. The CDR3 consists of 14 residues. CDR3 region: CASSAGQGFSPLHF. In DNA, the CDR3 is TGTGCCAGCAGTGCGGGACAGGGGTTTTCACCCCTCCACTTT. The full variable domain, its missing parts supplied by reference TRBV5-6 and TRBJ1-6, is DAGVTQSPTHLIKTRGQQVTLRCSPKSGHDTVSWYQQALGQGPQFIFQYYEEEERQRGNFPDRFSGHQFPNYSSELNVNALLLGDSALYLCASSAGQGFSPLHFGNGTRLTVT.

This clone appeared a single time. The chain carries TRBV14 and TRBJ2-7; the D gene is possibly TRBD2 (5 bases). The CDR3 length is 11 residues. Germline V gene sequence: CDR1 SGHDN, CDR2 FVKESK. V gave up 5 bases and J gave up 7 bases, with 9 bases separating them. The CDR3 nucleotides are TGTGCCAGCAGCACCTCGGGGGAGCAGTACTTC. Translation: CASSTSGEQYF. Based on the CDR3 plus reference TRBV14 and TRBJ2-7, the full variable domain is EAGVTQFPSHSVIEKGQTVTLRCDPISGHDNLYWYRRVMGKEIKFLLHFVKESKQDESGMPNNRFLAERTGGTYSTLKVQPAELEDSGVYFCASSTSGEQYFGPGTRLTVT.

The chain is built from TRBV27 and TRBJ1-6, with a possible D match to TRBD1 (5 bases). Trimming pared 2 bases from V and 8 bases from J, leaving 10 bases between. Germline assignment: CDR1 MNHEY and CDR2 SMNVEV (reference sequence). This CDR3 region has 14 residues. The CDR3 nucleotides are TGTGCCAGCAGTTTAAAGGGGATCGATTCACCCCTCCACTTT. Its protein is CASSLKGIDSPLHF.

This chain connects TRBV2 to TRBJ1-1; 7 positions match TRBD1. Germline lookup yields CDR1 SNHLY and CDR2 FYNNEI. The CDR3 has 14 residues. V dropped 7 bases and J dropped 2; count of bases not matched to a gene: 7. The CDR3 coding sequence is TGTGCCAGCAAGACAACAGGGGAAAACACTGAAGCTTTCTTT. Translation: CASKTTGENTEAFF.

The count of this clone is one. The J gene is TRBJ1-4, the V gene TRBV5-1; 7 bases fit TRBD1. CDR1 and CDR2 from the germline V gene are SGHRS and YFSETQ. With V trimmed by 3 bases and J by 7 bases, 9 bases remained unmatched. This CDR3 contains 15 residues. The CDR3: CASSSKSGTVEKLFF. In DNA form, the CDR3 reads TGCGCCAGCAGCTCCAAGTCAGGGACAGTTGAAAAACTGTTTTTT. Using reference TRBV5-1 and TRBJ1-4 for the parts outside the CDR3, the full variable domain is KAGVTQTPRYLIKTRGQQVTLSCSPISGHRSVSWYQQTPGQGLQFLFEYFSETQRNKGNFPGRFSGRQFSNSRSEMNVSTLELGDSALYLCASSSKSGTVEKLFFGSGTQLSVL.

The rearrangement uses TRBV6-5 and TRBJ1-1, with D perhaps TRBD1 (6 bases). CDR1 is MNHEY and CDR2 is SVGAGI in the germline V gene. The CDR3 contains 15 residues. Trimming removed 0 bases from V and 3 bases from J, with 11 bases in between. The CDR3 region has the DNA TGTGCCAGCAGTTACTCATGGGGGCGTGACACTGAAGCTTTCTTT. The encoded protein is CASSYSWGRDTEAFF.

The rearrangement links TRBV11-2 to TRBJ2-5; the match to TRBD2 covers 7 bases. CDR1 and CDR2 from the germline V gene are SGHAT and FQNNGV. This CDR3 comprises 15 residues. J gave up 4 bases and V 5 bases, and 10 bases lay outside the gene matches. The CDR3 region is CASSPETSLGETQYF. CDR3 DNA: TGTGCCAGCAGCCCCGAGACTAGCCTCGGAGAGACCCAGTACTTC. Together with reference TRBV11-2 and TRBJ2-5, the CDR3 gives the full variable domain: EAGVAQSPRYKIIEKRQSVAFWCNPISGHATLYWYQQILGQGPKLLIQFQNNGVVDDSQLPKDRFSAERLKGVDSTLKIQPAKLEDSAVYLCASSPETSLGETQYFGPGTRLLVL.

The chain combines TRBV27 with TRBJ1-5, with 9 bases lining up with TRBD1. The length of the CDR3 is 15 residues. The germline V gene has CDR1 MNHEY and CDR2 SMNVEV (reference sequence). Trimming at V came to 5 bases and at J to 3 bases, leaving 5 bases not matched to a gene. The CDR3 protein is CASSPGDRDNQPQHF. For the CDR3, the DNA is TGTGCCAGCAGTCCTGGGGACAGGGACAATCAGCCCCAGCATTTT.

The chain joins TRBV4-2 to TRBJ1-4; weak D call: TRBD1 (5 bases). The CDR3 runs 15 residues. V was shortened by 1 base and J by 10 bases, with 16 bases between the two germline ends. The germline CDR1 and CDR2 sequences are LGHNA and YNFKEQ. Here the CDR3 DNA reads TGTGCCAGCAGCCAAGTAGACCAGGGCAGTGGAAAACTGTTTTTT. Protein product: CASSQVDQGSGKLFF.

The chain links TRBV6-1 to TRBJ2-2, with TRBD2 matching 10 bases. The trim removed 2 bases at V and 4 bases at J, leaving 1 base unmatched. Germline V lookup: CDR1 MNHNS, CDR2 SASEGT. CDR3 length equals 15 residues. This CDR3 is CASSELAGVTGELFF. The CDR3 DNA is TGTGCCAGCAGTGAACTAGCGGGAGTCACCGGGGAGCTGTTTTTT.

This clone was seen only once. This sequence joins TRBV7-9 and TRBJ2-5, with 11 bases aligning to TRBD1. Germline V gene data show CDR1 as SEHNR and CDR2 as FQNEAQ (reference sequence). V trimming: 5 bases; J trimming: 5 bases; junction bases outside the gene matches: 7. The CDR3 is made up of 15 amino acids. The chain's CDR3 is CASSPRTGGVETQYF. In DNA form, the CDR3 reads TGTGCCAGCAGCCCGCGGACAGGGGGCGTGGAGACCCAGTACTTC.

The J gene is TRBJ2-5, the V gene TRBV19, with 10 bases that match TRBD2. Germline CDR1 and CDR2: LNHDA and SQIVND (reference sequence). V lost 7 bases, J lost 3 bases, and 11 bases stayed unmatched. The CDR3 covers 16 residues. The CDR3 DNA reads TGTGCCAGTACCGGCCTGGGACTAGCGACGGAAGAGACCCAGTACTTC. It translates to CASTGLGLATEETQYF.

This chain's CDR3 is CASSLTDNEQFF. The DNA for the CDR3 is TGTGCCAGCAGCCTAACCGACAATGAGCAGTTCTTC. The chain uses TRBV7-6 and TRBJ2-1; D call uncertain. V was trimmed by 5 bases and J by 5 bases, leaving 7 bases between them. There are 12 residues in the CDR3. CDR1 and CDR2 from the germline V gene are SGHVS and FNYEAQ.

V and J are TRBV5-6 and TRBJ2-5, with D possibly TRBD2 on 6 matching bases. Trimming cost V 4 bases and J 4 bases, with 17 bases left between them. The V gene's germline CDR1 is SGHDT and CDR2 YYEEEE. The CDR3 has 15 amino acids. As DNA, the CDR3 is TGTGCCAGCAGCCCAGGACGCGGGGACGGAGAGACCCAGTACTTC. This codes for CASSPGRGDGETQYF.

A remark on this clone: Different DNA sequences within this sample yield the same CDR3. The chain uses TRBV11-2 and TRBJ2-5; maybe TRBD1 (5 bases). Trimming pared 3 bases from V and 1 base from J, leaving 6 bases between. The CDR3 is 13 residues long. Per germline, CDR1 SGHAT and CDR2 FQNNGV. In DNA, the CDR3 is TGTGCCAGCAGCTTCGACAGCCAAGAGACCCAGTACTTC. Translation gives CASSFDSQETQYF. Supplemented by reference TRBV11-2 and TRBJ2-5, the full variable domain reads EAGVAQSPRYKIIEKRQSVAFWCNPISGHATLYWYQQILGQGPKLLIQFQNNGVVDDSQLPKDRFSAERLKGVDSTLKIQPAKLEDSAVYLCASSFDSQETQYFGPGTRLLVL.

The V gene is TRBV27, the J gene TRBJ2-7, with 12 bases that match TRBD2. The CDR3 is made up of 19 amino acids. J lost 2 bases, V lost 5 bases, and 16 bases had no gene match. Germline CDR1 and CDR2: MNHEY and SMNVEV (reference sequence). In nucleotides, the CDR3 is TGTGCCAGCAGTCCAAGACTAGCGGGGGCGGATCATAAGCCCTACGAGCAGTACTTC. Translating gives CASSPRLAGADHKPYEQYF.

The V call is TRBV7-9, the J call TRBJ1-1; D unresolved. This CDR3 is built from 15 residues. Germline values: CDR1 SEHNR, CDR2 FQNEAQ (reference sequence). The V gene lost 0 bases and the J gene lost 1 base, with 9 bases spanning the gap. The CDR3 here is CASSLANGPNTEAFF. The DNA for the CDR3 is TGTGCCAGCAGCTTAGCAAACGGTCCGAACACTGAAGCTTTCTTT.

The chain couples TRBV4-3 to TRBJ2-2; 8 nucleotides line up with TRBD1. CDR1 is LGHNA and CDR2 is YSLEER in the germline V gene. The V segment lost 1 base and the J segment 3 bases; nucleotides outside the gene matches: 4. The CDR3 spans 16 residues. The CDR3 reads CASSQGQGSYTGELFF. CDR3 DNA sequence: TGCGCCAGCAGCCAAGGACAGGGGTCCTACACCGGGGAGCTGTTTTTT.

The V gene is TRBV10-1, the J gene TRBJ2-3, with D possibly TRBD1 on 6 matching bases. Per the germline V gene, CDR1 is WNHNN and CDR2 is SYGVQD (reference sequence). CDR3 length: 15 residues. With 2 bases removed from V and 4 bases from J, the gap between germline ends came to 13 bases. The CDR3 protein is CASSEGQGLADTQYF. The CDR3 DNA follows: TGCGCCAGCAGTGAGGGGCAGGGGCTGGCAGATACGCAGTATTTT.

Only one count was recorded for this clone. This sequence joins TRBV6-1 and TRBJ1-5; 10 bases match TRBD1. The junction had 3 bases not matched to a gene; V was cut back by 6 bases and J by 4 bases. Germline V gene lookup returns CDR1 MNHNS and CDR2 SASEGT. The CDR3 loop spans 14 amino acids. As DNA, the CDR3 is TGTGCCAGCAGGATGGACAGGGGGAATCAGCCCCAGCATTTT. Its protein product is CASRMDRGNQPQHF.

This chain links TRBV4-3 with TRBJ1-1, with D possibly being TRBD1 (5 bases). The CDR3 covers 16 residues. The V gene lost 1 base and the J gene lost 3 bases, with 15 bases spanning the gap. Germline CDR1 is LGHNA and CDR2 is YSLEER. CDR3 bases: TGCGCCAGCAGCCAAGGTGCGGGGGATCGGTACACTGAAGCTTTCTTT. It is translated as CASSQGAGDRYTEAFF.

This clone occurred once. The chain joins TRBV27 to TRBJ1-5, with D perhaps matching TRBD1 (5 bases). The CDR3 is 15 residues long. Trimming stripped 3 bases from V and 5 bases from J, with 14 bases between. Germline loops: CDR1 MNHEY, CDR2 SMNVEV (reference sequence). CDR3 in DNA: TGTGCCAGCAGTTTGGGGCGGGGGTCCTATCAGCCCCAGCATTTT. Translating it yields CASSLGRGSYQPQHF.

This clone has just one count. The V gene is TRBV4-3, the J gene TRBJ2-7; 13 bases agree with TRBD2. Germline values: CDR1 LGHNA, CDR2 YSLEER. The CDR3 extends over 18 amino acids. Germline trimming cut 3 bases from V and 0 bases from J; bases unmatched to any gene: 8. This chain's CDR3 is CASSQNIRTSGSSYEQYF. The CDR3 DNA reads as TGCGCCAGCAGCCAGAACATTAGGACTAGCGGGAGCTCCTACGAGCAGTACTTC.

The chain combines TRBV7-9 with TRBJ1-3; D remains unclear. The CDR3 extends over 14 amino acids. CDR1 and CDR2 from the germline V gene are SEHNR and FQNEAQ (reference sequence). V shed 3 bases and J shed 0 bases, with 6 bases lying between them. Written as DNA, the CDR3 is TGTGCCAGCAGCTTCGGTCCCTCTGGAAACACCATATATTTT. The encoded protein is CASSFGPSGNTIYF.

V and J are TRBV30 and TRBJ1-6; 7 bases align to TRBD1. CDR1 and CDR2 (germline): GTSNPN, SVGIG (reference sequence). V shed 8 bases, J shed 0 bases, and the junction held 4 bases outside the gene matches. This CDR3 is built from 14 residues. CDR3 nucleotides: TGTGCCCTAGGGGACAGCTCCTATAATTCACCCCTCCACTTT. Protein sequence: CALGDSSYNSPLHF.

The chain employs TRBV7-9 and TRBJ2-7; TRBD1 might be the D (6 bases). This CDR3 region has 16 residues. In germline, CDR1 is SEHNR, CDR2 FQNEAQ (reference sequence). V was clipped by 1 base and J by 1 base, with 14 bases between them. The CDR3 spells CASSLVWTEDSYEQYF. DNA for the CDR3: TGTGCCAGCAGCTTAGTGTGGACAGAGGATTCCTACGAGCAGTACTTC.